This TCR beta chain was captured by sequencing in a study of monozygotic twins with inflammatory bowel disease. Study outcomes and limitations: Patient-to-patient differences in immunosuppressive treatment may have added variability to the repertoires.

The germline V gene encodes CDR1 MGHRA and CDR2 YSYEKL. The CDR3 consists of 15 residues. From 3,500 to 4,000 ng of total RNA, each TCR library was prepared. UMIs bearing a 6-nucleotide sample barcode were added through template switching. TCRdb reprocessed the 5' RACE reads and stores each CDR3 protein as one record, lacking DNA. This sample's table reports just over 300,000 distinct CDR3 sequences. For this clonotype: Antigen specificity is unknown.

The sample comprised blood. The clonotype was recovered from a human donor with ulcerative colitis or Crohn's disease, or a healthy co-twin of an affected twin (not recorded which). V is TRBV4-1 and J is TRBJ1-4. The CDR3 loop is CASSQDVSVNEKLFF.